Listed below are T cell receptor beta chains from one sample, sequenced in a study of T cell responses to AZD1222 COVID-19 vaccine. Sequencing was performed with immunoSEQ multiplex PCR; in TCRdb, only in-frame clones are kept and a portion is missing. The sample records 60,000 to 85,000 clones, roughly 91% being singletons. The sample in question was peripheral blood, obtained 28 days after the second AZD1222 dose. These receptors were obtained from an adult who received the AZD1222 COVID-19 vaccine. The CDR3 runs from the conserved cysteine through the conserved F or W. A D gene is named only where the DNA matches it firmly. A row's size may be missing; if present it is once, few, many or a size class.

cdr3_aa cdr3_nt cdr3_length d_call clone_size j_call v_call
CASSVAPNTEAFF TGTGCCAGCAGCGTAGCACCAAACACTGAAGCTTTCTTT 13 NA NA TRBJ1-1 TRBV9
CASSLLGGAVDTQYF TGTGCCAGCAGTTTATTGGGGGGGGCGGTGGATACGCAGTATTTT 15 NA NA TRBJ2-3 TRBV28
CASSMTSLNTGELFF TGTGCCAGCAGCATGACTAGCTTGAACACCGGGGAGCTGTTTTTT 15 TRBD2 NA TRBJ2-2 TRBV7-2
CASSLKGWEMTITDTQYF TGTGCCAGCAGCTTAAAGGGTTGGGAAATGACGATCACAGATACGCAGTATTTT 18 NA NA TRBJ2-3 TRBV7-9
CASSPGGASGDYGYTF TGTGCCAGCAGTCCAGGGGGCGCATCGGGGGACTATGGCTACACCTTC 16 TRBD1 once TRBJ1-2 TRBV7-2
CAISETSGETQYF TGTGCCATCAGTGAGACTAGCGGGGAGACCCAGTACTTC 13 TRBD2 once TRBJ2-5 TRBV10-3
CASSILGQTEAFF TGTGCCAGTAGTATCCTAGGGCAGACCGAAGCTTTCTTT 13 NA NA TRBJ1-1 TRBV19
CASSMDRGESPLHF TGTGCCAGTAGTATGGACAGGGGAGAGTCACCCCTCCACTTT 14 TRBD1 NA TRBJ1-6 TRBV19
CATSRDLTGELFF TGTGCCACCAGCAGAGATCTCACCGGGGAGCTGTTTTTT 13 NA NA TRBJ2-2 TRBV15
CASSPNPGGGYGYTF TGTGCCAGCAGCCCCAACCCAGGGGGAGGGTATGGCTACACCTTC 15 TRBD1 NA TRBJ1-2 TRBV7-6
CASRAGTGYSPLHF TGTGCCAGCAGGGCCGGGACAGGGTATTCACCCCTCCACTTT 14 TRBD1 once TRBJ1-6 TRBV2
CASSPSGGGYTF TGTGCCAGCAGTCCCTCAGGCGGAGGCTACACCTTC 12 NA NA TRBJ1-2 TRBV6-6
CSVEAPGLNTIYF TGCAGCGTTGAAGCTCCGGGCCTAAACACCATATATTTT 13 NA NA TRBJ1-3 TRBV29-1
CASSVAQGQGRGYSNQPQHF TGTGCCAGCAGCGTAGCCCAGGGACAGGGGAGGGGATATAGCAATCAGCCCCAGCATTTT 20 TRBD1 NA TRBJ1-5 TRBV9
CASSLRGPRHGYTF TGTGCCAGCAGTTTGCGGGGCCCGCGGCATGGCTACACCTTC 14 NA NA TRBJ1-2 TRBV28
CASSVISGGYGDEQFF TGTGCCAGCAGCGTCATTAGCGGGGGATATGGGGATGAGCAGTTCTTC 16 TRBD2 NA TRBJ2-1 TRBV9